Listed here is a single T cell receptor beta chain. Which antigen it targets is not known. Nothing much larger sits one base from this clone, and base qualities are not available. Enrolling through a virtual design, the prospective study's participants ranged in age from roughly 18 to 95 years and lived across roughly 24 United States geographic areas. Cohort assignment in the prospective study relied on participant-reported clinical history from a screening survey and a study questionnaire. ImmuneRACE Cohort 3 recovered participants were defined by two consecutive negative NP/OP PCR tests, healthcare professional clearance, or symptom resolution. In the prospective study, mobile phlebotomists collected whole blood, serum and a nasopharyngeal or oropharyngeal swab from each participant. Additional blood draws and questionnaires over a 2-month period could optionally be provided by prospective study participants. Blood samples from the prospective study were shipped frozen or at room temperature prior to DNA extraction.

These data originate in a study of blood T cell repertoires in COVID-19 (dated by TCRdb to about 2020). With respect to the entire study: Samples from collaborators originated in the United States, Italy and Spain and spanned both the acute and convalescent phases of COVID-19. Where available, HLA class I and class II types were obtained from metadata supplied by the sample provider rather than from assay-based typing. The sample metadata nearly always contained a de-identified subject ID, COVID-19 status, age in years and sex. The material from the prospective study consisted of cDNA or gDNA derived from T cells, B-cell-depleted T cells, or PBMCs. The repertoires were released in a freely available public database intended as a resource for research on the immune response to SARS-CoV-2. Subjects who had been exposed to COVID-19, were actively infected with it, or had recovered from it provided the deeply sampled blood TCRbeta repertoires that made up the dataset. Samples came from the ongoing ImmuneRACE study (first 160 participants) plus 1,254 subjects from 6 global collaborators. Overall study results and their limits: The quantity of clinical and demographic metadata differed by source and by participant and was supplied without curation.

TCRbeta CDR3 regions were amplified from genomic DNA using the immunoSEQ Assay, a bias-controlled multiplex PCR. Per the source publication's procedure: Nucleated cell counts per sample were estimated from amplification of reference gene primers within the assay. To quantify the absolute abundance of each unique TCRbeta CDR3 rearrangement, sequence reads were collapsed and filtered. For each sample, productive Simpson clonality was calculated as the square root of Simpson's diversity index over productive rearrangements. As stored in TCRdb, this immuneACCESS dataset retains in-frame rearrangements with V and J assigned. A fraction of the clones does not appear; measured against another copy, unresolved V genes explain less than half of the discrepancy, and the remainder lacks a known reason. That table gives V, J and clone size, and the DNA gave D and trimming. In this sample the table shows 300,000 to 400,000 clones, roughly nine tenths of which occur a single time. The top ten clones comprise more than 0.8% of the sample.

As encoded in the germline V gene, CDR1 is MGHRA while CDR2 is YSYEKL. V is cut back by 4 bases and J by 4 bases, with 9 bases in the junction unmatched. The cysteine opens and the phenylalanine closes a CDR3 of 15 amino acids. Of all the DNA, just the CDR3 is kept, 45 bases in frame from base 1. The receptor's source is a man between 18 and 29 years old who had recovered from COVID-19. The chain is encoded by TRBV4-1 joined to TRBJ1-2; 7 middle bases align to TRBD1. The sequencing sample was made of PBMCs or T cells enriched from blood (not recorded which). The sequence in DNA is TGCGCCAGCAGCCCCGGACAGGAGCCAGGCTATGGCTACACCTTC. Translated, it gives CASSPGQEPGYGYTF.